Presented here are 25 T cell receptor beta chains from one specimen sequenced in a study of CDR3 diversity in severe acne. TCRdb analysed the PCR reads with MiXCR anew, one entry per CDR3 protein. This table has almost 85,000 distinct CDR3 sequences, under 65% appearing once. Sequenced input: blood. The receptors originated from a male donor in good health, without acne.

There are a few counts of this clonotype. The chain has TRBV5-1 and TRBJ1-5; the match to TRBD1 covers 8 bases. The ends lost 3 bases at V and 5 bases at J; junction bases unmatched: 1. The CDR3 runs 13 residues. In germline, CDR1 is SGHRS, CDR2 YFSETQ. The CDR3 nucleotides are TGCGCCAGCAGCTCGACAGGGGATCAGCCCCAGCATTTT. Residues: CASSSTGDQPQHF.

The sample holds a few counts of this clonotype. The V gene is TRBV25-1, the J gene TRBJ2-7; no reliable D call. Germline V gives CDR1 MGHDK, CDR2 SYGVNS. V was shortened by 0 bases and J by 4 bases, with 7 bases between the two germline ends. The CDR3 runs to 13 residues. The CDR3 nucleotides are TGTGCCAGCAGTGAATATAGTGGGTACGAGCAGTACTTC. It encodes CASSEYSGYEQYF.

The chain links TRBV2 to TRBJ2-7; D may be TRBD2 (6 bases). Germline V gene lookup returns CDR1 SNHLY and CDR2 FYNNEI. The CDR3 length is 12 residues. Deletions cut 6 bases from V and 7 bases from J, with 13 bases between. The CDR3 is CASRGGVREQYF. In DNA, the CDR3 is TGTGCCAGCAGGGGCGGGGTGAGGGAGCAGTACTTC. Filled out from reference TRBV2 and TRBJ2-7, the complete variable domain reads EPEVTQTPSHQVTQMGQEVILRCVPISNHLYFYWYRQILGQKVEFLVSFYNNEISEKSEIFDDQFSVERPDGSNFTLKIRSTKLEDSAMYFCASRGGVREQYFGPGTRLTVT.

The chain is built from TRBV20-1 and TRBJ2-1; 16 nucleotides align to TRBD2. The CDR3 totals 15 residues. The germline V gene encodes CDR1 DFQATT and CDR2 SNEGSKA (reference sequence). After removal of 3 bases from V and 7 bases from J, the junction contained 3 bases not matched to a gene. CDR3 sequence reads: CSARGLAGGFNEQFF. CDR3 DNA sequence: TGCAGTGCTAGGGGACTAGCGGGGGGGTTTAATGAGCAGTTCTTC.

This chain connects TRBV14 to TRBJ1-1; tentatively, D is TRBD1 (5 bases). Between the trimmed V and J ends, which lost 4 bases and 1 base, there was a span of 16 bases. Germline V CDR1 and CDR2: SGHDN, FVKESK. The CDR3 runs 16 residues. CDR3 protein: CASSLPGRSRNTEAFF. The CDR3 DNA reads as TGTGCCAGCAGCCTCCCGGGACGGTCAAGGAACACTGAAGCTTTCTTT.

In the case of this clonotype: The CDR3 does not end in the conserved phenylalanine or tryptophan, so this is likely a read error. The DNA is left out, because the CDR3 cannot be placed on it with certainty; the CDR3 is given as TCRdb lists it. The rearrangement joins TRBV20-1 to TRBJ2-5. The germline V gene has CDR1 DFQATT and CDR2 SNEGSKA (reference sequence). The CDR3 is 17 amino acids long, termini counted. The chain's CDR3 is CSARDRHSENYGYTFGS.

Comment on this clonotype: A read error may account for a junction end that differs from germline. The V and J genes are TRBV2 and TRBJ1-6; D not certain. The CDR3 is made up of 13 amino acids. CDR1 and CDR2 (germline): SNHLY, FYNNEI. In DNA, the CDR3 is TGTGCCAGCGGTGATGAGTCGGGCTCACCCCCCCACTTT. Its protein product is CASGDESGSPPHF.

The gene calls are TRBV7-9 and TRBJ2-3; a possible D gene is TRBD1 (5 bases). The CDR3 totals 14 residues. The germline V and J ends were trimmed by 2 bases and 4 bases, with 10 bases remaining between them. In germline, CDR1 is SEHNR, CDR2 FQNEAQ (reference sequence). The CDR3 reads CASSLQGFADTQYF. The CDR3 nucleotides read TGTGCCAGCAGCTTACAGGGCTTCGCAGATACGCAGTATTTT.

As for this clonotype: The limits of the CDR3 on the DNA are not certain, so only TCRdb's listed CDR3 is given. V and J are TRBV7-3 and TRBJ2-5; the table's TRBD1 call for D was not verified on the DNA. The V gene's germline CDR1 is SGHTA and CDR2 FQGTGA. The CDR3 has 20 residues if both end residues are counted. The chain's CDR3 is CASSFDRQYGYTFGSGTQYF.

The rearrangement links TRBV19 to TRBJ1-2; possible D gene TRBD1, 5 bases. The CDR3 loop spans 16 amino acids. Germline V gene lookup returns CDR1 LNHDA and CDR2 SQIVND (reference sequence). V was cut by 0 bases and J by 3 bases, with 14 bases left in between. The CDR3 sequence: CASSIDGSGAYYGYTF. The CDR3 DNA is TGTGCCAGTAGTATAGACGGCTCCGGGGCCTACTATGGCTACACCTTC.

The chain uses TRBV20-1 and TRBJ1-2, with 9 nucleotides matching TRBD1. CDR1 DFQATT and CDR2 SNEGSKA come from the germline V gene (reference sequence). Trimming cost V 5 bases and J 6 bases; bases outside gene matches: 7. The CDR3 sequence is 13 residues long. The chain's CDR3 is CSAQQGAVDGYTF. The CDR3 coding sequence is TGCAGTGCTCAACAGGGGGCTGTAGATGGCTACACCTTC.

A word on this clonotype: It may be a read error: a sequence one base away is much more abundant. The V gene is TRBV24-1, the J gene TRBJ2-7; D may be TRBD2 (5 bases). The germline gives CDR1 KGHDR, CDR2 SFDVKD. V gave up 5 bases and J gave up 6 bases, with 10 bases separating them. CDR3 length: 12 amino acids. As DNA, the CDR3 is TGTGCCACCAGTGCCAGCGGCTGCGAGCAGTACTTC. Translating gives CATSASGCEQYF.

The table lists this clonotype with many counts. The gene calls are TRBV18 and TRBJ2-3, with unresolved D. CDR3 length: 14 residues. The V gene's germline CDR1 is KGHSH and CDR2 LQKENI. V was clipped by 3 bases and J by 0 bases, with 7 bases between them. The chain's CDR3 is CASSPKASTDTQYF. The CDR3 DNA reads TGTGCCAGCTCACCTAAGGCGAGCACAGATACGCAGTATTTT.

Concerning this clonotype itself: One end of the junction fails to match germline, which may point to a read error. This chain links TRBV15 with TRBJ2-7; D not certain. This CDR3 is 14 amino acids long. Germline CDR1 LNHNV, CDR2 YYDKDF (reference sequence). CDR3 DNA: TGTGCTACCAGCAGAGATCCCAACTCCTACGAGCAGTACTTC. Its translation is CATSRDPNSYEQYF.

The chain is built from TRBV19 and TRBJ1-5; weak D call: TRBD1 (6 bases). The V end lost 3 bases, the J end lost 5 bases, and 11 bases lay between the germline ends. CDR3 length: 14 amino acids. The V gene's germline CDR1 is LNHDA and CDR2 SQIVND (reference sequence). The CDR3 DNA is TGTGCCAGTAGTATTGAGGAGGGGGATCAGCCCCAGCATTTT. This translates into CASSIEEGDQPQHF.

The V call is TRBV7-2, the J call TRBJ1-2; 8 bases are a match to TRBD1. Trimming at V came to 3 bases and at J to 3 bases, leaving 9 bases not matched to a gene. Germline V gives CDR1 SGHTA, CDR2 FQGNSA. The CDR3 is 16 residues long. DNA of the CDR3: TGTGCCAGCAGCTTCGGATTGCAGGGGGCGGACTATGGCTACACCTTC. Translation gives CASSFGLQGADYGYTF.

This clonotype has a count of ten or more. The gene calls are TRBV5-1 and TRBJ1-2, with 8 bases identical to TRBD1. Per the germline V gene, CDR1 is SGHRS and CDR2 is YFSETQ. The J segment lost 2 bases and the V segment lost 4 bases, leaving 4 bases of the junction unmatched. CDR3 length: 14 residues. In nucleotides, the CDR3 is TGCGCCAGCAGCCCTACAGGGGGGAACTATGGCTACACCTTC. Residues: CASSPTGGNYGYTF.

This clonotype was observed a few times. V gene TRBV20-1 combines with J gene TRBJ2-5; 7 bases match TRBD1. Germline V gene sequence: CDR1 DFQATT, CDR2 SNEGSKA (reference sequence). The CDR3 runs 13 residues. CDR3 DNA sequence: TGCAGCGCATACCGACAGGGAGCGGAGACCCAGTACTTC. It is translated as CSAYRQGAETQYF.

For the CDR3, the DNA is TGCAGTGCTAGAGATACGGTTGGCTACACCTTC. This encodes CSARDTVGYTF. This chain connects TRBV20-1 to TRBJ1-2; no definite D call. In germline, CDR1 is DFQATT, CDR2 SNEGSKA (reference sequence). V lost 0 bases, J lost 7 bases, and 6 bases lay in between. CDR3 length: 11 amino acids.

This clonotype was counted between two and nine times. The CDR3 region is CASNRRPVDEKLFF. CDR3 in DNA: TGTGCCAGCAACCGTAGGCCCGTGGATGAAAAACTGTTTTTT. V gene TRBV9 combines with J gene TRBJ1-4; D gene uncertain. Per germline, CDR1 SGDLS and CDR2 YYNGEE. Trimming removed 6 bases at V and 6 bases at J, with 15 bases between. The CDR3 has 14 residues.

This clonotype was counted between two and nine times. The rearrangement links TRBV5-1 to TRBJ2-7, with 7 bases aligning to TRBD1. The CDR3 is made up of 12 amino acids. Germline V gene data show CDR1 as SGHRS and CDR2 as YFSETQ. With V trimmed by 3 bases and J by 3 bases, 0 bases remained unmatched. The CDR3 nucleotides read TGCGCCAGCAGCTGGGACAGCTACGAGCAGTACTTC. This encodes CASSWDSYEQYF.

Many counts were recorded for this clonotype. The CDR3 coding sequence is TGTGCCAGCAGCCTGCAGGGGGACAACTATGGCTACACCTTC. Amino acids: CASSLQGDNYGYTF. The chain joins TRBV7-3 to TRBJ1-2, with 7 bases aligning to TRBD1. Germline-derived CDR1 and CDR2 are SGHTA and FQGTGA. The CDR3 is 14 amino acids. J gave up 2 bases and V 5 bases, and 5 bases lay outside the gene matches.

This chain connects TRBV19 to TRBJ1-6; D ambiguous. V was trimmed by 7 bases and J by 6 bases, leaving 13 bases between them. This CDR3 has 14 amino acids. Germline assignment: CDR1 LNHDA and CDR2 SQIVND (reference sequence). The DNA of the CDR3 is TGTGCCAGTACCCATACGGGTTCTAATTCACCCCTCCACTTT. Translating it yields CASTHTGSNSPLHF. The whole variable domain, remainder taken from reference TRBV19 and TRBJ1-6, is DGGITQSPKYLFRKEGQNVTLSCEQNLNHDAMYWYRQDPGQGLRLIYYSQIVNDFQKGDIAEGYSVSREKKESFPLTVTSAQKNPTAFYLCASTHTGSNSPLHFGNGTRLTVT.

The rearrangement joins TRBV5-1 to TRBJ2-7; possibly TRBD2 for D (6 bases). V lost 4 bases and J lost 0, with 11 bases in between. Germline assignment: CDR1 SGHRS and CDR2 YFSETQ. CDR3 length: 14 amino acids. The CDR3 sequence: CASSPTGLSYEQYF. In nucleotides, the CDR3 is TGCGCCAGCAGCCCAACGGGACTCTCCTACGAGCAGTACTTC.

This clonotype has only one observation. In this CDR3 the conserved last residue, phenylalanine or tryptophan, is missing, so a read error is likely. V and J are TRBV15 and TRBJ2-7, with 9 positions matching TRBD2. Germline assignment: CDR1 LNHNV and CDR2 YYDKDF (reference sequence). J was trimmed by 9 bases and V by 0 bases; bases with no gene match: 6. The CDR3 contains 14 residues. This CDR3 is CATSRDGGRARQYL. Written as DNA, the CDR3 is TGTGCCACCAGCAGAGATGGCGGGAGGGCCCGGCAGTACCTC.